This section outlines one TCR beta chain sequence together with its context. Its antigen is not known. This sample stems from a study of STAT3 mutations in large granular lymphocyte leukemia. Across the whole study: Roughly 42% of treated T-LGLL patients showed hematologic response to immunosuppression.

This table comes from immunoSEQ multiplex PCR, and its TCRdb copy is limited to in-frame clones, with some not included. The sample has 1,500 to 2,500 clones; roughly 60% are singletons. Overall study findings and caveats: Every T-cell large granular lymphocyte leukemia patient had at least one immunodominant TCR beta clonotype. After therapy, 6 of 18 patients switched clonotypes, all new clones STAT3 wild type. In some patients, a small highly pathogenic clone possibly went undetected.

In germline, CDR1 is KGHSH, CDR2 LQKENI. The V end lost 2 bases, the J end lost 7 bases, and 8 bases lay between the germline ends. The length of the CDR3 is 13 residues. The receptor comes from a man aged 45-65 years with T-cell large granular lymphocyte leukemia. Some clones in this sample may be carry-over from other donors' samples. The specimen was peripheral blood mononuclear cells. The chain joins TRBV18 to TRBJ1-4; D uncertain. As DNA, the CDR3 is TGTGCCAGCTCACCAGATCTGCGTGAAAAACTGTTTTTT. As protein: CASSPDLREKLFF.